The clone carrying this T cell receptor beta chain was seen ten or more times. The sample comes from a study of T-cell reconstitution after alpha-beta-depleted transplantation in children. TCRbeta library preparation incorporated unique molecular identifiers. TCRdb itself ran the PCR reads through MiXCR, one entry per CDR3 protein. The sample shows almost 500,000 distinct CDR3 sequences, about 10% of them seen only once. The TCR originated in a child between 2 and 9 years old with inherited bone marrow failure, due to receive a stem cell transplant. The sample in question was PBMCs, obtained before TCRalphabeta/CD19-depleted stem cell transplant.

The CDR3 sequence is CATSRAGPTDTQYF. Here the CDR3 DNA reads TGTGCCACCAGCCGAGCGGGCCCCACAGATACGCAGTATTTT. V is TRBV15 and J is TRBJ2-3, with a weak D call TRBD2 (6 bases). This CDR3 contains 14 residues. The V gene lost 5 bases and the J gene lost 2 bases, with 11 bases spanning the gap. CDR1 and CDR2 (germline): LNHNV, YYDKDF (reference sequence).